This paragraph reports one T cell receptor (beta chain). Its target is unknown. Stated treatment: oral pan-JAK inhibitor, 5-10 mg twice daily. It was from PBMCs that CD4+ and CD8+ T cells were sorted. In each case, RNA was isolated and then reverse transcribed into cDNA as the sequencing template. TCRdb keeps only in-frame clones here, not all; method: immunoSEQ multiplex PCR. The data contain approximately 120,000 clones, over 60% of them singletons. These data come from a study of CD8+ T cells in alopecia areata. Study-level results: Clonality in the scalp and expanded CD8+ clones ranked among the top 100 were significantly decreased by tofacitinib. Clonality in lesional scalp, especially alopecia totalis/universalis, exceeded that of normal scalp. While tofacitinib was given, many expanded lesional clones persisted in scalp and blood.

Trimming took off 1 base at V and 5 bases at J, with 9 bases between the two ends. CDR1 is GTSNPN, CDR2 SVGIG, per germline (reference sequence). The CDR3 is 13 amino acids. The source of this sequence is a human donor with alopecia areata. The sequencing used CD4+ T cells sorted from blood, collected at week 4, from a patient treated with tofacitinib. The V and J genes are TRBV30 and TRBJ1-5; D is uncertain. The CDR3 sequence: CAWSERADQPQHF. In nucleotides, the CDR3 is TGTGCCTGGAGTGAAAGGGCCGATCAGCCCCAGCATTTT.